This entry is about one T cell receptor beta chain. The data were obtained in a study of blood T cells in healthy people across ages. Every sample yielded at least 6 million isolated PBMCs. Then a second PCR, running roughly 6 to 11 cycles, was carried out with a sample-barcoded 5' primer and a J-beta primer mix. TCRdb passed the 5' RACE reads through MiXCR, listing each CDR3 protein once. The table records 750,000 to 950,000 distinct CDR3 sequences, about a quarter of them present only once. This sample also appeared in a second study, on T cells of mothers and their children.

This receptor was taken from a boy aged 5-17 years in good health. The sample was blood.

The CDR3 loop is CSSRQGGTEAFF. CDR3 DNA sequence: TGCAGCTCGAGGCAGGGGGGCACTGAAGCTTTCTTT. The V gene is TRBV29-1, the J gene TRBJ1-1; 7 nucleotides line up with TRBD1. With V trimmed by 8 bases and J by 4 bases, 7 bases remained unmatched. Germline V gene data show CDR1 as SQVTM and CDR2 as ANQGSEA. The CDR3 sequence is 12 residues long.